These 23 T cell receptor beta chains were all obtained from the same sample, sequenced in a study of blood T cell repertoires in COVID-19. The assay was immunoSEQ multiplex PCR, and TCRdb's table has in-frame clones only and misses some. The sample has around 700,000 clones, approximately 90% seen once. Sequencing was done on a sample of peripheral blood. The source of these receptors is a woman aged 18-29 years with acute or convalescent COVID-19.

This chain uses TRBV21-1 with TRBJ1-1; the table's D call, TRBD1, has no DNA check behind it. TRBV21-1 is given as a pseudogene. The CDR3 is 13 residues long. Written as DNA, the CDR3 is TGTGCCAGCAGGACCGGGACAGGGACTGAAGCTTTCTTT. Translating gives CASRTGTGTEAFF.

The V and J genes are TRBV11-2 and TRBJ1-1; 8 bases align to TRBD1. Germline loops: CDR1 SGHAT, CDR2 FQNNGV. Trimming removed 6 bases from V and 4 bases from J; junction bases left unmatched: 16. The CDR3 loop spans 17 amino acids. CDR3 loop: CASRHPGQGIKVTEAFF. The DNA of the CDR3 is TGTGCCAGCAGACACCCTGGACAGGGAATAAAAGTCACTGAAGCTTTCTTT.

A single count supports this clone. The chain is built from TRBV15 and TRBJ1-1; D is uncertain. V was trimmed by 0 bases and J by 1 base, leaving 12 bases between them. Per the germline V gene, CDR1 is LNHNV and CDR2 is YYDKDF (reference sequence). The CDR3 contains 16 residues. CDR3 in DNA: TGTGCCACCAGCAGAGATTTGAATACCGGGAACACTGAAGCTTTCTTT. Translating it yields CATSRDLNTGNTEAFF.

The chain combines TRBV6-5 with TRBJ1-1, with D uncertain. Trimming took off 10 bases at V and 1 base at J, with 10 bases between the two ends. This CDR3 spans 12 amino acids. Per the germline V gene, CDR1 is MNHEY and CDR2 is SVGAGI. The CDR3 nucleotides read TGTGCCACCCGACGGGAGAACACTGAAGCTTTCTTT. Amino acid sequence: CATRRENTEAFF.

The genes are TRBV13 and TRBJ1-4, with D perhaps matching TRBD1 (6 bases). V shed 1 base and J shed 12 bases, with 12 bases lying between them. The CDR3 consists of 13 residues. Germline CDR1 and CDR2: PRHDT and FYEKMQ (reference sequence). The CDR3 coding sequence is TGTGCCAGCAGCTTAGATGCAGGGGCTGAACTGTTTTTT. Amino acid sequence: CASSLDAGAELFF.

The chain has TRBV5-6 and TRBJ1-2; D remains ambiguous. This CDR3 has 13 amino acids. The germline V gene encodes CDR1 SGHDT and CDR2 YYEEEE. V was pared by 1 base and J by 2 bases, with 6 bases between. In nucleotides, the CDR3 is TGTGCCAGCAGCTTGTATTCGAACTATGGCTACACCTTC. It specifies CASSLYSNYGYTF.

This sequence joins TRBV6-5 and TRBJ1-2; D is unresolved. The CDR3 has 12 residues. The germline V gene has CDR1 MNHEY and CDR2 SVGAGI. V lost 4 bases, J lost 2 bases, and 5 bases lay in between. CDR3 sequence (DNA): TGTGCCAGCAGTTTCGGGAACTATGGCTACACCTTC. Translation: CASSFGNYGYTF.

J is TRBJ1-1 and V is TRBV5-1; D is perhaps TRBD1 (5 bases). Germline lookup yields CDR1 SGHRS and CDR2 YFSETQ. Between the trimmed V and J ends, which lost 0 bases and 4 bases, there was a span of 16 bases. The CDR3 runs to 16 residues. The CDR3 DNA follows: TGCGCCAGCAGCTTGGTTGTTATGGGCCAGGGCACTGAAGCTTTCTTT. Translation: CASSLVVMGQGTEAFF.

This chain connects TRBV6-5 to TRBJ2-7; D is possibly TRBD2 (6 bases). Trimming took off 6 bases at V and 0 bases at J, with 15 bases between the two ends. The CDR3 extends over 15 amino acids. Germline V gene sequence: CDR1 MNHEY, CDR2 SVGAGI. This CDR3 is CASRVDPEGSYEQYF. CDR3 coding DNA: TGTGCCAGCAGAGTTGACCCGGAGGGCTCCTACGAGCAGTACTTC.

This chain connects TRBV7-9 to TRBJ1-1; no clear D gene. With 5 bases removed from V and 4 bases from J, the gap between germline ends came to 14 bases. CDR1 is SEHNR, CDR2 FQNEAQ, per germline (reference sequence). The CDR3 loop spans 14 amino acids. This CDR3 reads CASSQNRAGTEAFF. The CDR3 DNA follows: TGTGCCAGCAGCCAAAATAGGGCGGGCACTGAAGCTTTCTTT.

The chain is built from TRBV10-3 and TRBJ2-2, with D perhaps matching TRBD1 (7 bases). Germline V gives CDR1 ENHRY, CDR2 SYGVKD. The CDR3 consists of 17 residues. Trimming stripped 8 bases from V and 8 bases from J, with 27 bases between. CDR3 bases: TGTGCCATCGGGCCAAGGGCGGGACAGCCGGCTGAGGGGGAGCTGTTTTTT. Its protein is CAIGPRAGQPAEGELFF.

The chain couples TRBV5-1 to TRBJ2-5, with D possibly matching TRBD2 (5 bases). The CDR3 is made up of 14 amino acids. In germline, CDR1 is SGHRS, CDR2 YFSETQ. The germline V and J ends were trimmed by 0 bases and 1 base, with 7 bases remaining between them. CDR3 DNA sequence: TGCGCCAGCAGCTTGGTAGCGATCCAAGAGACCCAGTACTTC. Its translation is CASSLVAIQETQYF.

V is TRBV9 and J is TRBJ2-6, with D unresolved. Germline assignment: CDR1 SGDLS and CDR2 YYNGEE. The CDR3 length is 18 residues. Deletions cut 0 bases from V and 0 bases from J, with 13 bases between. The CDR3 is CASSVGGQFLSGANVLTF. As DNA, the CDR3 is TGTGCCAGCAGCGTAGGCGGTCAATTCCTCTCTGGGGCCAACGTCCTGACTTTC.

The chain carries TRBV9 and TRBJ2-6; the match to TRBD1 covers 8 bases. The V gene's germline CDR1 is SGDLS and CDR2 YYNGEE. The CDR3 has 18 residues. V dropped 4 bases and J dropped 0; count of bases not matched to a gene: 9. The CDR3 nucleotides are TGTGCCAGCAGCCTCACCGCGACAGGGGCCTCTGGGGCCAACGTCCTGACTTTC. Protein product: CASSLTATGASGANVLTF. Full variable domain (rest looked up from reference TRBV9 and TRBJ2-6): DSGVTQTPKHLITATGQRVTLRCSPRSGDLSVYWYQQSLDQGLQFLIQYYNGEERAKGNILERFSAQQFPDLHSELNLSSLELGDSALYFCASSLTATGASGANVLTFGAGSRLTVL.

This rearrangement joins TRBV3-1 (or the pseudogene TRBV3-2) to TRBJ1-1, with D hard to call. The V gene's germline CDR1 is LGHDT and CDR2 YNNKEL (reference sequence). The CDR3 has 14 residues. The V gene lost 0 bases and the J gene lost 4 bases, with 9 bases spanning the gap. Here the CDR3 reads CASSQDGRVTEAFF. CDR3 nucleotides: TGTGCCAGCAGCCAAGATGGCCGGGTCACTGAAGCTTTCTTT.

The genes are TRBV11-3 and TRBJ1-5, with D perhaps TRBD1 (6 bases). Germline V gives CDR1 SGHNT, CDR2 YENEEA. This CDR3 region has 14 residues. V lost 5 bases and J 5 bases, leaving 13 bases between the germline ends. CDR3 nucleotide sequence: TGTGCCAGCAGCACCGGGACATTTGATCAGCCCCAGCATTTT. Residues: CASSTGTFDQPQHF.

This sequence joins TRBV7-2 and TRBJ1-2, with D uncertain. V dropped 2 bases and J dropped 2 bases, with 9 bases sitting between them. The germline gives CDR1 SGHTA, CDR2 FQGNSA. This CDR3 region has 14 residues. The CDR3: CASSLPVPNYGYTF. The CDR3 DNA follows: TGTGCCAGCAGCTTACCAGTGCCAAACTATGGCTACACCTTC.

The CDR3 loop is CASSTRTGAPNQPQHF. The CDR3 DNA reads TGTGCCAGTAGTACCCGGACAGGGGCGCCCAATCAGCCCCAGCATTTT. The chain employs TRBV19 and TRBJ1-5, with 9 bases aligning to TRBD1. With V trimmed by 4 bases and J by 3 bases, 7 bases remained unmatched. The germline V gene has CDR1 LNHDA and CDR2 SQIVND (reference sequence). The CDR3 is 16 residues long.

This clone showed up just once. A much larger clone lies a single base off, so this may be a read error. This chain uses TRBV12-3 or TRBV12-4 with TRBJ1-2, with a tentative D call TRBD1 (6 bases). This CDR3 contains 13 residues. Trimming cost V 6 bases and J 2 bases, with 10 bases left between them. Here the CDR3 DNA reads TGTGCCAGCAGCCGTGACAGGAACTATGGCTACACCTTC. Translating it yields CASSRDRNYGYTF.

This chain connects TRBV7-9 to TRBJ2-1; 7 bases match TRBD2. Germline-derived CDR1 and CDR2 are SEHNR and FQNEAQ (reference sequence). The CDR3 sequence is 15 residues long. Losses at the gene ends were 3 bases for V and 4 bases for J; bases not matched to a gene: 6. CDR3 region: CASSFGLVRYNEQFF. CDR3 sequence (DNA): TGTGCCAGCAGCTTCGGACTAGTACGGTACAATGAGCAGTTCTTC.

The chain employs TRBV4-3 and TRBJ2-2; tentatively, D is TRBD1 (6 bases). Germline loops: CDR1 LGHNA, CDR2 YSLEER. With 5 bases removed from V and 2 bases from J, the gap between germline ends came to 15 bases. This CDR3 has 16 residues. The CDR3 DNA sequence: TGCGCCAGCAGCGATAACGACAGGAGAAACACCGGGGAGCTGTTTTTT. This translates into CASSDNDRRNTGELFF.

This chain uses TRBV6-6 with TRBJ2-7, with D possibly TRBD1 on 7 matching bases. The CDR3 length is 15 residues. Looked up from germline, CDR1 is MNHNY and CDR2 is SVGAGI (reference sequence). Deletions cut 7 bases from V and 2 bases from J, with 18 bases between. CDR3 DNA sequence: TGTGCCAGCAATCGGGGGACAGCCGAAACCTACGAGCAGTACTTC. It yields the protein CASNRGTAETYEQYF.

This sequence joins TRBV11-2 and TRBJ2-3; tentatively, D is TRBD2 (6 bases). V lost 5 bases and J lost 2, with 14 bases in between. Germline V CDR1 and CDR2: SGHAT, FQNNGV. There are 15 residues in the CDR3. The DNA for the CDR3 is TGTGCCAGCAGCCCCACGGGACTCCACACAGATACGCAGTATTTT. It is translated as CASSPTGLHTDTQYF.